These T cell receptor beta chains were read from a single sample in a study of graft-versus-host responses after intestinal transplantation. Repertoires were generated with immunoSEQ multiplex PCR, while TCRdb's copy carries only in-frame clones and drops some. Among roughly 29,000 clones listed, around nine tenths were seen once. This specimen was PBMCs, taken 450 to 480 days after intestinal transplantation. The receptors derive from a human patient who received an intestinal transplant, so some T cells may come from the graft donor. Each CDR3 is given with its conserved first and last residue. Each record gives: clone size, V gene, J gene, D gene, CDR3 protein, CDR3 DNA. The D gene is left open where the match is weak. Clone sizes are given selectively: once, few, many, or a class where the clone is expanded.

size: once; V: TRBV28; J: TRBJ2-7; D: .; CDR3: CASRSLGPDEQYF; DNA: TGTGCCAGCAGGTCCCTGGGTCCGGACGAGCAGTACTTC
size: once; V: TRBV4-3; J: TRBJ2-1; D: .; CDR3: CASSQGTTYNEQFF; DNA: TGCGCCAGCAGCCAAGGGACCACCTACAATGAGCAGTTCTTC
size: .; V: TRBV5-1; J: TRBJ2-5; D: .; CDR3: CASSFSSRGQETQYF; DNA: TGCGCCAGCAGCTTTTCGTCGCGGGGACAAGAGACCCAGTACTTC
size: .; V: TRBV4-3; J: TRBJ2-2; D: .; CDR3: CASSARRTGELFF; DNA: TGCGCCAGCAGCGCCCGACGGACCGGGGAGCTGTTTTTT
size: .; V: TRBV7-2; J: TRBJ2-7; D: TRBD2; CDR3: CASSLILAVEQYF; DNA: TGTGCCAGCAGCTTAATTCTAGCGGTCGAGCAGTACTTC
size: .; V: TRBV7-9; J: TRBJ1-1; D: .; CDR3: CASSPSTGLNTEAFF; DNA: TGTGCCAGCAGCCCGTCGACAGGACTGAACACTGAAGCTTTCTTT
size: .; V: TRBV28; J: TRBJ2-5; D: TRBD2; CDR3: CASSLAGQIGETQYF; DNA: TGTGCCAGCAGCCTAGCGGGACAGATTGGGGAGACCCAGTACTTC
size: .; V: TRBV5-4; J: TRBJ2-1; D: TRBD2; CDR3: CASSPRTSESYNEQFF; DNA: TGTGCCAGCAGCCCACGGACTAGCGAGTCCTACAATGAGCAGTTCTTC
size: .; V: TRBV5-6; J: TRBJ2-1; D: TRBD2; CDR3: CASSFFLADNEQFF; DNA: TGTGCCAGCAGCTTTTTTCTAGCGGACAATGAGCAGTTCTTC
size: .; V: TRBV7-2; J: TRBJ1-2; D: .; CDR3: CASSLVSGANYGYTF; DNA: TGTGCCAGCAGCTTAGTGAGCGGAGCTAACTATGGCTACACCTTC
size: .; V: TRBV9; J: TRBJ2-3; D: TRBD2; CDR3: CASSPGLVGSTDTQYF; DNA: TGTGCCAGCAGCCCTGGACTAGTCGGGAGCACAGATACGCAGTATTTT
size: .; V: TRBV5-1; J: TRBJ2-3; D: TRBD2; CDR3: CASSPMTSGRDTQYF; DNA: TGCGCCAGCAGCCCCATGACTAGCGGGCGGGATACGCAGTATTTT
size: .; V: TRBV5-4; J: TRBJ2-7; D: TRBD1; CDR3: CASSLRDRGRKFSYEQYF; DNA: TGTGCCAGCAGCTTAAGGGACAGGGGGCGGAAATTCTCCTACGAGCAGTACTTC
size: .; V: TRBV7-9; J: TRBJ1-1; D: .; CDR3: CASSLGSNTEAFF; DNA: TGTGCCAGCAGCTTAGGTTCGAACACTGAAGCTTTCTTT
size: .; V: TRBV10-3; J: TRBJ2-1; D: .; CDR3: CAIRPGEQDNEQFF; DNA: TGTGCCATCAGGCCGGGGGAGCAAGACAATGAGCAGTTCTTC
size: .; V: TRBV4-1; J: TRBJ2-3; D: .; CDR3: CASSAPLGPRGGDTQYF; DNA: TGCGCCAGCAGCGCGCCTTTGGGCCCAAGAGGCGGAGATACGCAGTATTTT
size: .; V: TRBV10-2; J: TRBJ2-1; D: .; CDR3: CASSEPPIINVGGEVYEQFF; DNA: TGCGCCAGCAGTGAGCCTCCAATAATTAATGTCGGGGGAGAGGTTTATGAGCAGTTCTTC
size: .; V: TRBV5-4; J: TRBJ2-5; D: .; CDR3: CASSSGARTGTQETQYF; DNA: TGTGCCAGCAGCTCCGGGGCCCGAACGGGCACCCAAGAGACCCAGTACTTC
size: .; V: TRBV6-1; J: TRBJ2-4; D: .; CDR3: CASSVAGATPKNIQYF; DNA: TGTGCCAGCAGTGTCGCAGGGGCCACCCCCAAAAACATTCAGTACTTC
size: .; V: TRBV7-6; J: TRBJ1-4; D: .; CDR3: CASSFGGGSGEKLFF; DNA: TGTGCCAGCAGCTTTGGTGGGGGGAGCGGTGAAAAACTGTTTTTT
size: once; V: TRBV6-6; J: TRBJ1-2; D: .; CDR3: CASSYSGGLGYTF; DNA: TGTGCCAGCAGTTACTCGGGGGGTTTGGGCTACACCTTC
size: .; V: TRBV4-1; J: TRBJ1-1; D: .; CDR3: CASSPLGQRDTEAFF; DNA: TGCGCCAGCAGCCCCCTTGGACAGAGGGACACTGAAGCTTTCTTT
size: .; V: TRBV5-1; J: TRBJ2-2; D: TRBD2; CDR3: CASSSSGRDTGELFF; DNA: TGCGCCAGCAGCAGTAGCGGGAGAGACACCGGGGAGCTGTTTTTT
size: .; V: TRBV7-9; J: TRBJ1-2; D: TRBD1; CDR3: CASSLDREPNYGYTF; DNA: TGTGCCAGCAGCCTGGACAGGGAGCCTAACTATGGCTACACCTTC
size: .; V: TRBV28; J: TRBJ2-6; D: .; CDR3: CASSPLGDLKVNVLTF; DNA: TGTGCCAGCAGCCCCCTAGGGGACCTTAAGGTCAACGTCCTGACTTTC
size: few; V: TRBV6-5; J: TRBJ1-5; D: .; CDR3: CASSRTERQPQHF; DNA: TGTGCCAGCAGCCGGACAGAAAGGCAGCCCCAGCATTTT
size: .; V: TRBV11-2; J: TRBJ1-2; D: TRBD1; CDR3: CASSLEGQGGNVGYTF; DNA: TGTGCCAGCAGCTTAGAGGGTCAGGGGGGTAATGTGGGCTACACCTTC
size: .; V: TRBV7-9; J: TRBJ1-2; D: TRBD1; CDR3: CASSLGGTGGYGYTF; DNA: TGTGCCAGCAGCTTAGGCGGGACAGGGGGCTATGGCTACACCTTC
size: few; V: TRBV5-1; J: TRBJ2-3; D: .; CDR3: CASSLMFDSRDTQYF; DNA: TGCGCCAGCAGCTTGATGTTTGACTCTAGAGATACGCAGTATTTT
size: .; V: TRBV19; J: TRBJ2-7; D: .; CDR3: CASSTRGKYGYEQYF; DNA: TGTGCCAGTAGTACCCGGGGGAAGTATGGCTACGAGCAGTACTTC
size: .; V: TRBV5-1; J: TRBJ2-2; D: TRBD2; CDR3: CASVTSAGELFF; DNA: TGCGCCAGCGTGACTAGCGCCGGGGAGCTGTTTTTT
size: .; V: TRBV6-5; J: TRBJ1-6; D: TRBD1; CDR3: CASSLWGQNSPLHF; DNA: TGTGCCAGCAGCCTGTGGGGACAGAATTCACCCCTCCACTTT
size: once; V: TRBV5-4; J: TRBJ1-1; D: TRBD1; CDR3: CASSLSQGAGTEAFF; DNA: TGTGCCAGCAGCCTCTCACAGGGGGCAGGCACTGAAGCTTTCTTT
size: .; V: TRBV14; J: TRBJ2-1; D: .; CDR3: CASSQARGGSYNEQFF; DNA: TGTGCCAGCAGCCAAGCAAGGGGTGGGTCCTACAATGAGCAGTTCTTC
size: .; V: TRBV7-2; J: TRBJ1-2; D: TRBD1; CDR3: CASSADRRTGGGYTF; DNA: TGTGCCAGCAGCGCGGACAGGCGTACTGGGGGTGGCTACACCTTC
size: .; V: TRBV9; J: TRBJ1-4; D: .; CDR3: CASNDGTGRHEKLFF; DNA: TGTGCCAGCAACGACGGGACCGGGCGGCATGAAAAACTGTTTTTT
size: .; V: TRBV6-5; J: TRBJ1-2; D: TRBD1; CDR3: CASSITDRGGYTF; DNA: TGTGCCAGCAGCATAACGGACAGGGGCGGCTACACCTTC
size: .; V: TRBV28; J: TRBJ2-3; D: TRBD2; CDR3: CASSSSGSGTDTQYF; DNA: TGTGCCAGCAGTTCTAGCGGGAGCGGGACAGATACGCAGTATTTT
size: .; V: TRBV9; J: TRBJ2-7; D: TRBD1; CDR3: CASSQGVGANYEQYF; DNA: TGTGCCAGCTCCCAGGGGGTAGGGGCTAACTACGAGCAGTACTTC
size: .; V: TRBV25-1; J: TRBJ2-7; D: .; CDR3: CASSEYLGDSYEQYF; DNA: TGTGCCAGCAGTGAATATTTGGGAGATTCCTACGAGCAGTACTTC
size: once; V: TRBV30; J: TRBJ2-7; D: .; CDR3: CAWSRSYEQYF; DNA: TGTGCCTGGAGCCGGAGCTACGAGCAGTACTTC
size: .; V: TRBV7-9; J: TRBJ2-2; D: .; CDR3: CASRRGRLGVGELFF; DNA: TGTGCCAGCAGACGGGGCAGGTTGGGCGTCGGGGAGCTGTTTTTT
size: few; V: TRBV7-8; J: TRBJ2-1; D: .; CDR3: CASSLGGGDEQFF; DNA: TGTGCCAGCAGCTTAGGGGGAGGCGATGAGCAGTTCTTC
size: .; V: TRBV6-5; J: TRBJ2-7; D: .; CDR3: CASWDRSSYEQYF; DNA: TGTGCCAGCTGGGACCGATCGTCCTACGAGCAGTACTTC
size: .; V: TRBV9; J: TRBJ2-3; D: .; CDR3: CASSGKRTDTQYF; DNA: TGTGCCAGCAGCGGGAAGAGGACAGATACGCAGTATTTT
size: .; V: TRBV7-2; J: TRBJ1-2; D: .; CDR3: CASRGGYGYTF; DNA: TGTGCCTCCCGAGGGGGTTATGGTTACACCTTC
size: .; V: TRBV6-1; J: TRBJ2-7; D: .; CDR3: CASRRQSSYEQYF; DNA: TGTGCCAGCAGACGACAGTCTTCCTACGAGCAGTACTTC
size: .; V: TRBV5-8; J: TRBJ2-1; D: .; CDR3: CASSKDRYNEQFF; DNA: TGTGCCAGCAGCAAGGACAGATACAATGAGCAGTTCTTC
size: .; V: TRBV5-6; J: TRBJ2-5; D: TRBD1; CDR3: CASSYQGVAETQYF; DNA: TGTGCCAGCAGCTACCAGGGGGTAGCGGAGACCCAGTACTTC
size: .; V: TRBV5-6; J: TRBJ1-2; D: .; CDR3: CASSLQGDGYTF; DNA: TGTGCCAGCAGCTTGCAAGGGGACGGCTACACCTTC
size: .; V: TRBV5-3; J: TRBJ2-4; D: TRBD1; CDR3: CARSSQSRDRVWVGLAKNIQYF; DNA: TGTGCCAGAAGCTCTCAGAGCCGGGACAGGGTGTGGGTGGGCTTAGCCAAAAACATTCAGTACTTC